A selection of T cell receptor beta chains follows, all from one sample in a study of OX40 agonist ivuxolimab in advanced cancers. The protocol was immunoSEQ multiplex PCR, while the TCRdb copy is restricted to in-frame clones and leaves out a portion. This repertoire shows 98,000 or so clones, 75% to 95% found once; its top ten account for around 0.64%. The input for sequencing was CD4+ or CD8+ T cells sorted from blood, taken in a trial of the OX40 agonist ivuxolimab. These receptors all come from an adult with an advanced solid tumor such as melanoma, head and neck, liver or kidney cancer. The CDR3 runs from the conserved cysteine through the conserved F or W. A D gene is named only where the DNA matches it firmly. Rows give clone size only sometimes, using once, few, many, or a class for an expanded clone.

CDR3 protein: CASSLAEPPQGVYGYTF; CDR3 DNA: TGCGCCAGCAGCTTGGCGGAACCTCCCCAGGGAGTCTATGGCTACACCTTC; J gene: TRBJ1-2; clone size: NA; D gene: NA; V gene: TRBV5-1
CDR3 protein: CASSLLGLAGVETQYF; CDR3 DNA: TGCGCCAGCAGCTTGCTTGGCCTAGCGGGAGTTGAGACCCAGTACTTC; J gene: TRBJ2-5; clone size: few; D gene: TRBD2; V gene: TRBV5-1
CDR3 protein: CASSLGLAADTQYF; CDR3 DNA: TGTGCCAGCAGTCTGGGACTAGCGGCAGATACGCAGTATTTT; J gene: TRBJ2-3; clone size: NA; D gene: TRBD2; V gene: TRBV28
CDR3 protein: CASSQPGLASYEQYF; CDR3 DNA: TGTGCCAGCAGTCAGCCGGGACTCGCTTCCTACGAGCAGTACTTC; J gene: TRBJ2-7; clone size: once; D gene: NA; V gene: TRBV2
CDR3 protein: CASSEGLGQPYGYTF; CDR3 DNA: TGTGCCAGCAGTGAGGGTTTAGGACAGCCTTATGGCTACACCTTC; J gene: TRBJ1-2; clone size: NA; D gene: NA; V gene: TRBV25-1
CDR3 protein: CASSLEQPGGEQYF; CDR3 DNA: TGTGCCAGCAGCTTGGAGCAGCCGGGGGGCGAGCAGTACTTC; J gene: TRBJ2-7; clone size: NA; D gene: TRBD2; V gene: TRBV5-4
CDR3 protein: CASSFLAISAAGTGELFF; CDR3 DNA: TGCGCCAGCAGCTTTCTAGCGATATCAGCCGCGGGCACCGGGGAGCTGTTTTTT; J gene: TRBJ2-2; clone size: NA; D gene: NA; V gene: TRBV5-1
CDR3 protein: CASRAGTWGDEQFF; CDR3 DNA: TGTGCCAGCAGGGCCGGGACCTGGGGCGATGAGCAGTTCTTC; J gene: TRBJ2-1; clone size: NA; D gene: NA; V gene: TRBV6-1
CDR3 protein: CASSPPGGLGTEAFF; CDR3 DNA: TGTGCCAGCTCACCACCGGGGGGGCTGGGCACTGAAGCTTTCTTT; J gene: TRBJ1-1; clone size: once; D gene: NA; V gene: TRBV18
CDR3 protein: CASSLSGQSLSGNTIYF; CDR3 DNA: TGTGCCAGCAGTTTATCGGGACAGTCCCTCTCTGGAAACACCATATATTTT; J gene: TRBJ1-3; clone size: NA; D gene: TRBD1; V gene: TRBV27
CDR3 protein: CAWMSGMGEKLFF; CDR3 DNA: TGTGCCTGGATGTCAGGAATGGGTGAAAAACTGTTTTTT; J gene: TRBJ1-4; clone size: NA; D gene: NA; V gene: TRBV30
CDR3 protein: CASSYSTGQLSYEQYF; CDR3 DNA: TGTGCCAGCAGTTACTCCACCGGACAGCTCTCTTACGAGCAGTACTTC; J gene: TRBJ2-7; clone size: NA; D gene: NA; V gene: TRBV6-5
CDR3 protein: CASSYGGTSGNTIYF; CDR3 DNA: TGTGCCAGCAGTTACGGGGGGACCTCTGGAAACACCATATATTTT; J gene: TRBJ1-3; clone size: NA; D gene: NA; V gene: TRBV6-5
CDR3 protein: CASSPRDRNQPQHF; CDR3 DNA: TGTGCCAGCAGTCCCCGGGACAGAAATCAGCCCCAGCATTTT; J gene: TRBJ1-5; clone size: NA; D gene: TRBD1; V gene: TRBV6-5
CDR3 protein: CASSDRASGANVLTF; CDR3 DNA: TGTGCCAGCAGCGATCGGGCGTCTGGGGCCAACGTCCTGACTTTC; J gene: TRBJ2-6; clone size: NA; D gene: NA; V gene: TRBV9
CDR3 protein: CASSLRGRGTEAFF; CDR3 DNA: TGTGCCAGTAGCCTCAGGGGGCGTGGCACTGAAGCTTTCTTT; J gene: TRBJ1-1; clone size: few; D gene: TRBD1; V gene: TRBV19